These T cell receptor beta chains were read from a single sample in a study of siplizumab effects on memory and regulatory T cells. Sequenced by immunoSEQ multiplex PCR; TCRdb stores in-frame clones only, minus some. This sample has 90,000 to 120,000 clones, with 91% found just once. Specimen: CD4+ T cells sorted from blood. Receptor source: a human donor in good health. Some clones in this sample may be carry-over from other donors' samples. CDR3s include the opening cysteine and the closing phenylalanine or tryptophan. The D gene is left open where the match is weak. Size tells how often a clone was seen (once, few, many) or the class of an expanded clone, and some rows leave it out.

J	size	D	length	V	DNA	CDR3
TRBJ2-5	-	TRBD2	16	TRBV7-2	TGTGCCAGCAGCTTGAATCGAGCGGGAGGGGTAGAGACCCAGTACTTC	CASSLNRAGGVETQYF
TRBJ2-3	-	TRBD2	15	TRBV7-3	TGTGCCAGCAGCTTTCTAGCGGGAGCGGTAGATACGCAGTATTTT	CASSFLAGAVDTQYF
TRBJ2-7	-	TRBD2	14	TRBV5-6	TGTGCCAGCAGCTTGGCGGGAGGGCCGCCCGAGCAGTACTTC	CASSLAGGPPEQYF
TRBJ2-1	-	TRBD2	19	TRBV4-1	TGCGCCAGCAGCCAAGATTATCTAGCGGGAGAGGTCTCGACGAATGAGCAGTTCTTC	CASSQDYLAGEVSTNEQFF
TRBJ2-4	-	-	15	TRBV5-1	TGCGCCAGCAGCTTGGGGCAAGAAGCCAAAAACATTCAGTACTTC	CASSLGQEAKNIQYF
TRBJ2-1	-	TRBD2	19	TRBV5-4	TGTGCCAGCAGCTTGGTTCTCGGGTTTGAGGCGGGAGGTTTCCATGAGCAGTTCTTC	CASSLVLGFEAGGFHEQFF
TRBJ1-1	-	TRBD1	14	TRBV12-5	TGTGCTAGTGGTACAGGGGGTACGGGGCCTGAAGCTTTCTTT	CASGTGGTGPEAFF
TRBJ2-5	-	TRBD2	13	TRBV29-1	TGCAGCGTGAGACTAGCGGGAGGGGAGACCCAGTACTTC	CSVRLAGGETQYF
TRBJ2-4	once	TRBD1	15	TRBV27	TGTGCCAGCAGTTCCCTACAGGGGCGCTGGAACATTCAGTACTTC	CASSSLQGRWNIQYF
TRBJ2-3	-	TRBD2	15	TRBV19	TGTGCCAGTAGTAAAGGGAGGGTAGGAGCAGATACGCAGTATTTT	CASSKGRVGADTQYF
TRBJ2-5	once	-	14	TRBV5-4	TGTGCCAGCAGCTCAGGTGGATTAGGGGAGACCCAGTACTTC	CASSSGGLGETQYF
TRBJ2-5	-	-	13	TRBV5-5	TGTGCCAGCAGCAGGACGGGAGAAGAGACCCAGTACTTC	CASSRTGEETQYF
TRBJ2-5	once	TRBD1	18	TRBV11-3	TGTGCCATCCCAGCCGGGGACAGGGGGTCCAGGGGCCAAGAGACCCAGTACTTC	CAIPAGDRGSRGQETQYF
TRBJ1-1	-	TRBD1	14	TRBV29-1	TGCAGCGTTGTAGGGACAGGGGGCATAACTGAAGCTTTCTTT	CSVVGTGGITEAFF
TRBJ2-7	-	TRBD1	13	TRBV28	TGTGCCAGCAGTTTGGGACAGCCTTACGAGCAGTACTTC	CASSLGQPYEQYF
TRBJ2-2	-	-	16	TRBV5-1	TGCGCCAGCAGCTTGGTCGGGGGCGTGAACACCGGGGAGCTGTTTTTT	CASSLVGGVNTGELFF
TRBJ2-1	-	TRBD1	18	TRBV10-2	TGCGCCAGCAGTGAGCGCCTCCGACAGGGGCGCTCCTACAATGAGCAGTTCTTC	CASSERLRQGRSYNEQFF
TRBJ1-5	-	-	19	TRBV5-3	TGTGCCAGAAGCGCGGTTGGGGACTTGAGGGGGTATAGCAATCAGCCCCAGCATTTT	CARSAVGDLRGYSNQPQHF
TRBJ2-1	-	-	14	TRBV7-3	TGTGCCAGCAGCTTAACGGCCCGGAACAATGAGCAGTTCTTC	CASSLTARNNEQFF
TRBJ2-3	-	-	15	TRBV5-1	TGCGCCAGCAGCTTGGCGGGCGGGAGCACAGATACGCAGTATTTT	CASSLAGGSTDTQYF
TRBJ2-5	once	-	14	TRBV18	TGTGCCAGCTCCCACCGGGACTTTCAAGAGACCCAGTACTTC	CASSHRDFQETQYF
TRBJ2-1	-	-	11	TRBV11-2	TGTGCCAGCAGCTCAGTGGGTGAGCAGTTCTTC	CASSSVGEQFF